A selection of T cell receptor beta chains follows, all from one sample in a study of cytomegalovirus exposure and HLA in healthy donors. The table came from immunoSEQ multiplex PCR; TCRdb's copy has only in-frame clones and leaves some out. The sample includes over 150,000 clones, roughly two thirds of them seen just once. The specimen sequenced was PBMCs. These receptors were obtained from a woman in her twenties or thirties in good health and CMV-seronegative. CDR3s leave out the opening cysteine and the closing phenylalanine or tryptophan. Fields, in order: J gene, V gene, CDR3 protein.

TRBJ1-4	TRBV28	ASSLLDSVGEKLF
TRBJ1-3	TRBV28	ASSLLGGQGFSGNTIY
TRBJ2-5	TRBV29-1	SVLPWTGGETQY
TRBJ1-5	TRBV5-8	ASSLAVGLGGNQPQH
TRBJ2-7	TRBV7-9	SSSIPPQGTTYEQY
TRBJ1-4	TRBV18	ASSPPGQGVRTNEKLF
TRBJ2-3	TRBV18	ASSLGLTGVTDTQY
.	TRBV28	ASSLRGYEQY
TRBJ2-7	TRBV28	ASSLIRPGQGLYEQY
TRBJ2-1	TRBV9	ASSSPGQGIGEQF
TRBJ2-5	TRBV2	ASSTRVETQY
TRBJ2-1	TRBV9	ASSVAGTSGSSYNEQF
TRBJ2-7	TRBV4-1	ASSQGLAEYEQY
TRBJ2-2	TRBV7-7	ASSLPSSGELF
TRBJ2-1	TRBV4-2	ASSQLSGGASLYNEQF
TRBJ1-4	TRBV7-6	ASSENFVMTNEKLF
TRBJ1-6	TRBV29-1	SVQGTGSPLH
TRBJ1-5	TRBV19	ASKELQNNQPQH
TRBJ2-5	TRBV4-1	ASSLGGRGLETQY
TRBJ1-1	TRBV30	AWSQKKGSGNTEAF
TRBJ1-2	TRBV6-5	ASRKGGDYGYT
TRBJ1-4	TRBV7-3	ASSLTPNEKLF
TRBJ2-3	TRBV7-2	ASSPSPDRGTDTQY
TRBJ2-2	TRBV10-3	ATNSGTGITGELF
TRBJ2-3	TRBV29-1	SVRSGLGDTQY
TRBJ2-2	TRBV9	ASSVEGESGELF
TRBJ2-1	TRBV5-6	ASSESSYNEQF
TRBJ2-7	TRBV5-1	ASSIDWSYEQY
TRBJ2-6	TRBV6-5	ATGGGTGANVLT
TRBJ2-3	TRBV10-3	AISVANTDTQY